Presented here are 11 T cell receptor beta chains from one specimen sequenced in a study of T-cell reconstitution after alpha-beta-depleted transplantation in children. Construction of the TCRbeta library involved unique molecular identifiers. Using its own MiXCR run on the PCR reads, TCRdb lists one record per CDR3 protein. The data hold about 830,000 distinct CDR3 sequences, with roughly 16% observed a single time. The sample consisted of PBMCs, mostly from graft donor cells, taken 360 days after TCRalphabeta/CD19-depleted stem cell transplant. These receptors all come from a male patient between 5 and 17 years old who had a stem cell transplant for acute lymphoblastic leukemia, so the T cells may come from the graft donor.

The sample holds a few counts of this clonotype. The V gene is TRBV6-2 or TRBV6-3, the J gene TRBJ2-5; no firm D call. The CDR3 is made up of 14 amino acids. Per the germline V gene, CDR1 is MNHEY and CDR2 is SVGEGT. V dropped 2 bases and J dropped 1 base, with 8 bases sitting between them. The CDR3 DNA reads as TGTGCCAGCAGTTACCCGGCCAGCCAAGAGACCCAGTACTTC. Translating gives CASSYPASQETQYF.

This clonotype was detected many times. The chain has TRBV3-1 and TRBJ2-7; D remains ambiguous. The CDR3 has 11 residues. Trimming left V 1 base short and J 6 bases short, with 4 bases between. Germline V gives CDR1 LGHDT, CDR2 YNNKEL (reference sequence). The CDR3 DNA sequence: TGTGCCAGCAGCCAAGGAGTCGAGCAGTACTTC. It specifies CASSQGVEQYF.

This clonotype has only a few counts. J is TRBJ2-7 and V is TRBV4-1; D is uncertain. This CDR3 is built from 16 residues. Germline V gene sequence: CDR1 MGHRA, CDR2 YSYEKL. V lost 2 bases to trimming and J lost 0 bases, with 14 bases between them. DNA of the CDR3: TGCGCCAGCAGCCAAAGCGTAGCACTTAGCTCCTACGAGCAGTACTTC. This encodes CASSQSVALSSYEQYF.

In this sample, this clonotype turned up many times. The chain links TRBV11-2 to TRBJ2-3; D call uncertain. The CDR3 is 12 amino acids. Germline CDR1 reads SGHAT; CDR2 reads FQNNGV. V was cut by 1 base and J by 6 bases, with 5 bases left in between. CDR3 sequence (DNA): TGTGCCAGCAGCTTAGTAGTGGATACGCAGTATTTT. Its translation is CASSLVVDTQYF.

The CDR3 region is CSVRTWNTEAFF. The CDR3 DNA reads as TGCAGCGTTCGGACCTGGAACACTGAAGCTTTCTTT. The V call is TRBV29-1, the J call TRBJ1-1, with D hard to call. Trimming left V 5 bases short and J 1 base short, with 8 bases between. The CDR3 has 12 residues. Germline loops: CDR1 SQVTM, CDR2 ANQGSEA.

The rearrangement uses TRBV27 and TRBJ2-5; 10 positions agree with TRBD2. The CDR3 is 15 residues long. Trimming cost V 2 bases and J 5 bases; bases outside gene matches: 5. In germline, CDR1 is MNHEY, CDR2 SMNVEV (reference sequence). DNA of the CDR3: TGTGCCAGCAGTTTACTAGCGGGAGTGCTGGAGACCCAGTACTTC. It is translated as CASSLLAGVLETQYF.

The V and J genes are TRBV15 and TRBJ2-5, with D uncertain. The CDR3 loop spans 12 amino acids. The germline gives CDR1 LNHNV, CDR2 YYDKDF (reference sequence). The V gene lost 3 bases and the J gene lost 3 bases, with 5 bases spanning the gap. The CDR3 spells CATSSPEETQYF. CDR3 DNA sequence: TGTGCCACCAGCAGTCCGGAAGAGACCCAGTACTTC.

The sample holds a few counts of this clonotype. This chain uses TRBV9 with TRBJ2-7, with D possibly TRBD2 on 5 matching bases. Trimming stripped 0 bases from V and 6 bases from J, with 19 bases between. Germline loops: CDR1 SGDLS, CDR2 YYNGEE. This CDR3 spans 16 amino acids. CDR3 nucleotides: TGTGCCAGCAGCGTAGATCCCCCACTTACTAGTGGCGAGCAGTACTTC. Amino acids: CASSVDPPLTSGEQYF.

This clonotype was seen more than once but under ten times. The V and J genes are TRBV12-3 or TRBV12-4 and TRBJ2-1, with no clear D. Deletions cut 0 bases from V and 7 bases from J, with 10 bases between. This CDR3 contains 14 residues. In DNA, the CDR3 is TGTGCCAGCAGTTTAGCTGTAGCTAGGAATGAGCAGTTCTTC. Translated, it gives CASSLAVARNEQFF.

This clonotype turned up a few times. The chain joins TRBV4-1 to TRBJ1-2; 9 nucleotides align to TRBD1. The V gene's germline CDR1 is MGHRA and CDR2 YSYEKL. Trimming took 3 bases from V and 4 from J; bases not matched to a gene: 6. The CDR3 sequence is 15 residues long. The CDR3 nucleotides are TGCGCCAGCAGCCACTTAAGGACAGGGGCCTATGGCTACACCTTC. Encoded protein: CASSHLRTGAYGYTF.

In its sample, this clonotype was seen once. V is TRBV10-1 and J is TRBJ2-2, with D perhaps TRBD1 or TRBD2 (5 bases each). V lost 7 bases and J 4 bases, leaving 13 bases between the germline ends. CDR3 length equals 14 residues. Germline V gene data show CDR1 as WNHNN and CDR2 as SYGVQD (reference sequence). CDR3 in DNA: TGCGCCAGCATAGGGGAGTTGGTCACCGGGGAGCTGTTTTTT. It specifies CASIGELVTGELFF.